The 17 T cell receptor beta chains below were found in one sample sequenced in a study of cytotoxic CD8 clonotypes in ibrutinib-treated CLL. The table came from immunoSEQ multiplex PCR; TCRdb's copy has only in-frame clones and leaves some out. The sample shows around 310,000 clones, approximately 80% of them seen only once. Sequenced material: PBMCs, taken before ibrutinib treatment. The receptors come from a human donor with chronic lymphocytic leukemia.

The rearrangement uses TRBV4-3 and TRBJ1-1; D is ambiguous. Germline V CDR1 and CDR2: LGHNA, YSLEER. The V gene lost 0 bases and the J gene lost 3 bases, with 11 bases spanning the gap. The CDR3 spans 15 residues. Here the CDR3 DNA reads TGCGCCAGCAGCCAAGATACGCGGACGTACACTGAAGCTTTCTTT. It is translated as CASSQDTRTYTEAFF.

This rearrangement joins TRBV5-1 to TRBJ2-5; the D is unclear. The CDR3 contains 14 residues. Germline V gene sequence: CDR1 SGHRS, CDR2 YFSETQ. The V end lost 5 bases, the J end lost 3 bases, and 14 bases lay between the germline ends. The CDR3 here is CASRIVLGKETQYF. CDR3 coding DNA: TGCGCCAGCAGGATTGTGTTGGGGAAAGAGACCCAGTACTTC.

This chain links TRBV18 with TRBJ2-5, with D unclear. Germline V lookup: CDR1 KGHSH, CDR2 LQKENI. V lost 4 bases, J lost 1 base, and 16 bases lay in between. This CDR3 is 16 amino acids long. DNA for the CDR3: TGTGCCAGCTCACTAAACACTCCCGAACTCCAAGAGACCCAGTACTTC. It specifies CASSLNTPELQETQYF.

Concerning this clone: A much larger clonotype is one base distant, so this may be a read error. The same CDR3 is also encoded by other DNA sequences in this sample. The rearrangement joins TRBV5-6 to TRBJ2-2; D ambiguous. The germline V and J ends were trimmed by 2 bases and 4 bases, with 0 bases remaining between them. The CDR3 sequence is 11 residues long. Germline CDR1 SGHDT, CDR2 YYEEEE. In nucleotides, the CDR3 is TGTGCCAGCAGCTTCACCGGGGAGCTGTTTTTT. Amino acid sequence: CASSFTGELFF.

The V call is TRBV5-5, the J call TRBJ2-5, with D perhaps TRBD2 (7 bases). Germline V CDR1 and CDR2: SGHKS, YYEKEE (reference sequence). Trimming stripped 3 bases from V and 4 bases from J, with 16 bases between. The CDR3 is 15 residues long. In DNA, the CDR3 is TGTGCCAGCAGCTGGGAGGGGACACCGGGAGAGACCCAGTACTTC. Translation: CASSWEGTPGETQYF. Complete variable domain (other parts from reference TRBV5-5 and TRBJ2-5): DAGVTQSPTHLIKTRGQQVTLRCSPISGHKSVSWYQQVLGQGPQFIFQYYEKEERGRGNFPDRFSARQFPNYSSELNVNALLLGDSALYLCASSWEGTPGETQYFGPGTRLLVL.

This chain joins TRBV6-1 and TRBJ2-1; perhaps TRBD2 as D (5 bases). Germline CDR1 MNHNS, CDR2 SASEGT. CDR3 length equals 16 residues. The V gene lost 4 bases and the J gene lost 0 bases, with 13 bases spanning the gap. CDR3 sequence: CASSGRWLGSYNEQFF. In DNA form, the CDR3 reads TGTGCCAGCAGTGGGAGGTGGCTAGGCTCCTACAATGAGCAGTTCTTC.

The rearrangement uses TRBV5-6 and TRBJ2-4; no firm D call. The germline V and J ends were trimmed by 2 bases and 6 bases, with 9 bases remaining between them. Germline assignment: CDR1 SGHDT and CDR2 YYEEEE. CDR3 size: 13 residues. CDR3 region: CASSFKNPNIQYF. In DNA form, the CDR3 reads TGTGCCAGCAGCTTCAAGAATCCAAACATTCAGTACTTC.

The chain uses TRBV18 and TRBJ2-1; 8 nucleotides match TRBD2. The CDR3 contains 16 residues. Trimming cost V 0 bases and J 7 bases; bases outside gene matches: 8. Germline CDR1 is KGHSH and CDR2 is LQKENI. The CDR3 protein is CASSPPAGGSGNEQFF. CDR3 nucleotide sequence: TGTGCCAGCTCACCACCGGCGGGAGGCTCGGGTAATGAGCAGTTCTTC.

This chain links TRBV6-5 with TRBJ1-1, with a possible D match to TRBD1 (5 bases). The V end was cut by 6 bases, the J end by 4 bases, with 15 bases between. This CDR3 is 14 amino acids long. Germline V gene sequence: CDR1 MNHEY, CDR2 SVGAGI. The CDR3 spells CASSPGGRFTEAFF. The DNA of the CDR3 is TGTGCCAGCAGCCCCGGGGGGAGGTTCACTGAAGCTTTCTTT.

This chain connects TRBV6-5 to TRBJ2-5; 8 bases are shared with TRBD2. V gave up 6 bases and J gave up 2 bases; unmatched junction bases: 2. Germline CDR1 and CDR2: MNHEY and SVGAGI. The CDR3 runs to 13 residues. DNA of the CDR3: TGTGCCAGCAGGTCTAGCGGGCAAGAGACCCAGTACTTC. It specifies CASRSSGQETQYF.

CDR3 sequence: CSVAGQAGREAFF. As DNA, the CDR3 is TGCAGCGTTGCAGGACAGGCAGGCAGGGAAGCTTTCTTT. This chain joins TRBV29-1 and TRBJ1-1; 7 positions agree with TRBD1. V shed 4 bases and J 8 bases; nucleotides not matched to a gene: 10. This CDR3 comprises 13 residues. Germline loops: CDR1 SQVTM, CDR2 ANQGSEA.

The chain has TRBV18 and TRBJ2-7; tentatively, D is TRBD2 (6 bases). Per the germline V gene, CDR1 is KGHSH and CDR2 is LQKENI. V was clipped by 4 bases and J by 6 bases, with 13 bases between them. CDR3 length: 13 residues. The CDR3 spells CASSLGEAGEQYF. For the CDR3, the DNA is TGTGCCAGCTCACTGGGGGAAGCGGGCGAGCAGTACTTC. The full variable domain, its missing parts supplied by reference TRBV18 and TRBJ2-7, is NAGVMQNPRHLVRRRGQEARLRCSPMKGHSHVYWYRQLPEEGLKFMVYLQKENIIDESGMPKERFSAEFPKEGPSILRIQQVVRGDSAAYFCASSLGEAGEQYFGPGTRLTVT.

V usage is TRBV30 and J usage is TRBJ2-7; 7 bases match TRBD2. J was trimmed by 6 bases and V by 1 base; bases with no gene match: 15. Germline CDR1 is GTSNPN and CDR2 is SVGIG (reference sequence). The CDR3 runs to 16 residues. DNA for the CDR3: TGTGCCTGGAGTGGGACTAGTGGGGGGATTTTTGGCGAGCAGTACTTC. Translating it yields CAWSGTSGGIFGEQYF.

With regard to this clone: An end of the junction differs from the germline gene, which may be a read error. This chain uses TRBV4-2 with TRBJ2-3; no clear D. CDR3 length equals 11 residues. CDR1 and CDR2 from the germline V gene are LGHNA and YNFKEQ. In DNA, the CDR3 is TGTGCCAGCAGTTTAGCAGACACGCAGTATTTT. As protein: CASSLADTQYF.

The chain employs TRBV27 and TRBJ1-1; the match to TRBD1 covers 9 bases. Per the germline V gene, CDR1 is MNHEY and CDR2 is SMNVEV (reference sequence). The CDR3 totals 16 residues. The V gene end was trimmed by 7 bases and the J gene end by 5 bases; junction bases not matched to a gene: 14. CDR3 region: CASILAGTGPRTEAFF. The CDR3 DNA follows: TGTGCCAGCATCCTCGCCGGGACAGGGCCCCGAACTGAAGCTTTCTTT.

The rearrangement joins TRBV7-2 to TRBJ1-3; D is unresolved. In germline, CDR1 is SGHTA, CDR2 FQGNSA. This CDR3 spans 17 amino acids. With 1 base removed from V and 4 bases from J, the gap between germline ends came to 17 bases. This CDR3 reads CASSLVRSGMLGNTIYF. The CDR3 DNA reads as TGTGCCAGCAGCTTAGTTCGGTCCGGGATGTTAGGAAACACCATATATTTT.

The rearrangement uses TRBV7-6 and TRBJ2-7, with a possible D match to TRBD1 (7 bases). CDR3 size: 16 residues. CDR1 and CDR2 from the germline V gene are SGHVS and FNYEAQ. Trimming pared 4 bases from V and 4 bases from J, leaving 20 bases between. As DNA, the CDR3 is TGTGCCAGCAGCTCCCAGGTGCAGGGGGGCGGGTACGAGCAGTACTTC. This gives the protein CASSSQVQGGGYEQYF.